This T cell receptor (beta chain) was identified during a study of post-analysis software for immune sequencing data. Findings and caveats of the study: A significant reduction in normalized Chao1 diversity was observed in multiple sclerosis patients versus controls. Comparison of patients with controls showed a handful of TRBV segments more frequent in patients, TRBV5-6, TRBV5-1 and TRBV20-1 among them.

Looked up from germline, CDR1 is GTSNPN and CDR2 is SVGIG (reference sequence). This CDR3 is built from 14 residues. Between the trimmed V and J ends, which lost 3 bases and 6 bases, there was a span of 12 bases. A remark on this clonotype: Its antigen is unidentified.

TCR beta libraries were prepared from cDNA with unique molecular identifiers. TCRdb independently ran MiXCR on the PCR reads; one entry per CDR3 protein. The repertoire consists of 750,000 to 950,000 distinct CDR3 sequences, with more than 45% occurring once and the leading ten covering approximately 4.4%. This sequence was found in a girl aged 5-17 years with multiple sclerosis. This sequence joins TRBV30 and TRBJ2-6; a weak D match, TRBD2 (5 bases). Sequenced sample: blood. DNA for the CDR3: TGTGCCTGGAGCGTCGGAGGTACGGCCAACGTCCTGACTTTC. It specifies CAWSVGGTANVLTF.